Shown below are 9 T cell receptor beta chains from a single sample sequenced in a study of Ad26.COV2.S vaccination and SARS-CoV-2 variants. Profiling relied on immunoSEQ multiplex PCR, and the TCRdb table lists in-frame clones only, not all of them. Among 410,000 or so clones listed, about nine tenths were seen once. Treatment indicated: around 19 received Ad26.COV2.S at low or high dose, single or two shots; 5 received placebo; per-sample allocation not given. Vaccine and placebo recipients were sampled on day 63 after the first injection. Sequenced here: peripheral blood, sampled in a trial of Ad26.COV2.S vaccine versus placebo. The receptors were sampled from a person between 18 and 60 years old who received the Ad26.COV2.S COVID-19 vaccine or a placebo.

The CDR3 loop is CASRPFRGGNSPLHF. CDR3 nucleotide sequence: TGTGCCAGCAGGCCGTTCCGGGGTGGCAATTCACCCCTCCACTTT. V usage is TRBV28 and J usage is TRBJ1-6; D is undetermined. Trimming cost V 6 bases and J 7 bases, with 16 bases left between them. The CDR3 consists of 15 residues. CDR1 and CDR2 from the germline V gene are MDHEN and SYDVKM.

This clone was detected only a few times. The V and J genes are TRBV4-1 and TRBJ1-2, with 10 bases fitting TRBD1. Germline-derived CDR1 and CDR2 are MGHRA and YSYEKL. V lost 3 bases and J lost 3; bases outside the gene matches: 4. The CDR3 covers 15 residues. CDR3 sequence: CASSQPTGGDYGYTF. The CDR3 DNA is TGCGCCAGCAGCCAGCCGACAGGGGGCGACTATGGCTACACCTTC.

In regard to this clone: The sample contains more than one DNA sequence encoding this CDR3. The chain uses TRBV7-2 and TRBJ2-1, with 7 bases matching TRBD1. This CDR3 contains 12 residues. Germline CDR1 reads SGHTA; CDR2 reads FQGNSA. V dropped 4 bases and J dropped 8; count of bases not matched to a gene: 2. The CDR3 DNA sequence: TGTGCCAGCAGCTCGACAGGGTATGAGCAGTTCTTC. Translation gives CASSSTGYEQFF.

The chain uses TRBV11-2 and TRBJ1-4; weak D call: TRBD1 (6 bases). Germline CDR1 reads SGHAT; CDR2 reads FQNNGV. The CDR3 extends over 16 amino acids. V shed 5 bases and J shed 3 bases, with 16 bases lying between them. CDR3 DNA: TGTGCCAGCAGCCCGGGGGGGGGCGCGGCTAATGAAAAACTGTTTTTT. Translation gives CASSPGGGAANEKLFF. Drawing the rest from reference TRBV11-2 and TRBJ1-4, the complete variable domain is EAGVAQSPRYKIIEKRQSVAFWCNPISGHATLYWYQQILGQGPKLLIQFQNNGVVDDSQLPKDRFSAERLKGVDSTLKIQPAKLEDSAVYLCASSPGGGAANEKLFFGSGTQLSVL.

The CDR3 DNA follows: TGCGCCAGCAGCGCCCGAAGGGACGGAGTCGAGGGCTACACCTTC. The encoded protein is CASSARRDGVEGYTF. This sequence joins TRBV5-1 and TRBJ1-2; D possibly corresponds to TRBD1 (5 bases). The germline gives CDR1 SGHRS, CDR2 YFSETQ. The CDR3 has 15 residues. Trimming stripped 4 bases from V and 8 bases from J, with 21 bases between.

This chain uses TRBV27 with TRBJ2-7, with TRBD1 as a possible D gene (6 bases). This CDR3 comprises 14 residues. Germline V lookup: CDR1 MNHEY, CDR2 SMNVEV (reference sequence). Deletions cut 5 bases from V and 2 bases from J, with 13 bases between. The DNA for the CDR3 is TGTGCCAGCAGTATAAACAGGGTTGCCTACGAGCAGTACTTC. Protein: CASSINRVAYEQYF.

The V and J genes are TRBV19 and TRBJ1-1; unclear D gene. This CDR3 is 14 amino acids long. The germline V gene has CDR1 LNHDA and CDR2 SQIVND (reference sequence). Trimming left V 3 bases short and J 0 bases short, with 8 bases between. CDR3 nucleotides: TGTGCCAGTAGTATTGTGACACTGAACACTGAAGCTTTCTTT. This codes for CASSIVTLNTEAFF.

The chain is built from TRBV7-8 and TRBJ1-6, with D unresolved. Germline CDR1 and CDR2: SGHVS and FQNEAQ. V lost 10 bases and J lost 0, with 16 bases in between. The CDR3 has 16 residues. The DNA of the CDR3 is TGTGCCACCGCCAAGACGGAGAACTCCTATAATTCACCCCTCCACTTT. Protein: CATAKTENSYNSPLHF.

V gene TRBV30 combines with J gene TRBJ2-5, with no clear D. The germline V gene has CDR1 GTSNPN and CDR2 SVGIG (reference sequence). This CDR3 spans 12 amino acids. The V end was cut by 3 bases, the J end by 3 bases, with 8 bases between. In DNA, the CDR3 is TGTGCCTGGAGCTGGGGAAAAGAGACCCAGTACTTC. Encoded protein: CAWSWGKETQYF.